This T cell receptor (beta chain) came from a study of CD8+ T cells in alopecia areata. General study points: Higher clonality and more expanded CD8+ clones appeared in lesional than normal scalp. Patients displayed less clarity in TCR sharing than mice, a finding possibly related to HLA. Scalp specimens additionally yield sequences from normal skin's resident alphabeta T cells.

The CDR3 runs to 12 residues. Trimming removed 0 bases at V and 11 bases at J, with 10 bases between. Germline lookup yields CDR1 GTSNPN and CDR2 SVGIG (reference sequence). It was cDNA, reverse transcribed from extracted RNA, that served as the sequencing template. Here immunoSEQ multiplex PCR was the method, and the copy in TCRdb shows in-frame clones only, minus some. The sample includes around 140,000 clones, more than 45% of them seen just once. Comment on this clone: Its antigen remains unidentified.

CD4+ and CD8+ T cells were sorted from PBMCs stained for CD3, CD4 and CD8. The origin of this receptor is a human donor with alopecia areata. This rearrangement joins TRBV30 to TRBJ1-4, with no clear D. Input material: CD4+ T cells sorted from blood. The CDR3 coding sequence is TGTGCCTGGAGTGTATCTTCTTGGAAACTGTTTTTT. It encodes CAWSVSSWKLFF.